This T cell receptor beta chain came from a study of T cells in tumors after PD-1 blockade (dated by TCRdb to between 2018 and 2021). The study in broad terms: Exclusion criteria were prior checkpoint blockade, use of systemic immunosuppressants, or recent radiotherapy or other anti-cancer therapy within 4 weeks. Paired single-cell RNA and TCR sequencing was done in the study on site-matched tumors from patients with BCC or SCC, both before and after anti-PD-1 therapy. RECIST version 1.1 was the standard used to evaluate clinical response. On average, tumor samples yielded 26,066 TCR templates (range about 554-99,264) and just over 6,000 unique clonotypes, around 20-fold deeper than single-cell TCR sequencing. Some patients also continued taking vismodegib 150 mg daily during anti-PD-1 treatment. Pembrolizumab 200 mg every 3 weeks or cemiplimab 350 mg every 2 weeks was administered to patients. The study at large found these results: Clonal replacement was observed only between pre- and post-treatment samples and not between two pre-treatment samples, a pattern that was regarded as arguing against biopsy timing or location artifacts. Exhausted CD8+ clones expanded after therapy were mostly novel clonotypes undetected pre-treatment, suggesting clonal replacement rather than reinvigoration of pre-existing clones. Roughly two fifths of tumor TCR clonotypes were detected in blood, and some novel exhausted tumor clones were observed in pre-treatment blood, which was taken as suggesting peripheral recruitment. Where the novel T cell clones came from was not determined, and possible sources could include lymphoid organs or rare unexpanded clones inside the tumor or in the tumor periphery.

A remark on this clone: It lacks a known antigen. Base qualities are missing; no much larger clone stands one base away.

Deep TCRbeta sequencing was performed with the immunoSEQ platform. Processing in the source paper ran as follows. For further analysis, only productive rearrangements were exported from the immunoSEQ Analyzer. A two-sided binomial test with a Bonferroni-corrected P below 0.01 was used to identify clones that significantly expanded or contracted between timepoints. T cell phenotypes were assigned to bulk TCRbeta clonotypes by matching to single-cell RNA+TCR-seq clones sharing the same TCRbeta sequence. Clone enrichment in tumor was calculated as tumor frequency divided by PBMC frequency from bulk TCR sequencing. GLIPH was used to sort TCRs into specificity groups, which are clusters of distinct TCRs that likely recognize common antigens through shared CDR3 motifs. This immuneACCESS table, as held by TCRdb, lists in-frame sequences with V and J called but not all clones. Of the missing ones, under half trace to an unresolved V gene in checked studies; the others have no known cause. That table is the source of V, J and clone size, and D and trimming were worked out from the DNA. The sample includes about 8,500 clones, with about 68% observed a single time. The leading ten clones occupy under 6% of the sample.

Explained via the paper, the time point label denotes: after anti-PD-1 therapy. Tumor biopsies were site-matched, taken from the same primary tumor before and after PD-1 blockade. Genomic DNA extracted from tumor biopsies or peripheral blood was used for bulk TCRbeta sequencing, with input ranging from roughly 616 ng to 6,500 ng. Bulk TCRbeta sequencing was performed on remaining biopsy material to increase sensitivity for rare clonotypes compared with single-cell TCR sequencing. Every patient had histologically proven advanced or metastatic basal or squamous cell carcinoma and was a poor candidate for surgical resection. The basal cell carcinoma cohort comprised roughly twelve patients, of whom roughly eight had bulk tumor TCR sequencing. Fresh biopsies were taken from the primary tumor site, and part of the biopsy material was kept in RNAlater for exome and bulk TCR sequencing. This receptor was obtained from a human donor with basal cell carcinoma. The sequences come from tumor tissue, collected after anti-PD-1 treatment.

The CDR3 has the sequence CAWSVGGQAFF. In nucleotide form, the sequence is TGTGCCTGGAGTGTTGGGGGGCAAGCTTTCTTT. The sequence joins TRBV30 to TRBJ1-1, and the D gene may be TRBD1, 6 bases matching. The junction carries 8 bases between V and J, which are trimmed by 0 bases and 9 bases respectively. Via the germline V gene (reference sequence), CDR1 is GTSNPN and CDR2 SVGIG. From cysteine to phenylalanine, the CDR3 is 11 amino acids long. Kept here is only the CDR3 DNA, which spans 33 bases and is read in frame from base 1.